This T cell receptor (beta chain) appears in the sequencing data of a study of T cells in Graves' hyperthyroidism and ophthalmopathy. Study-level information: Peripheral blood sampling occurred at initial diagnosis, before any treatment.

Stability of Graves' hyperthyroidism was defined as absent ophthalmopathy progression within 18 months. Study-wide findings and caveats: Blood held most thyroid clonotypes expanded above 0.001 frequency.

Amplification of TCR beta CDR3 regions used RNA as the template. In the first-round RT-PCR of the TCR CDR3, the HTBI primer set was used. TCRdb reanalysed the multiplex PCR reads using MiXCR and keeps one entry per CDR3 protein. The sample holds 600,000 to 750,000 distinct CDR3 sequences, around 16% seen once. Per germline, CDR1 SGHRS and CDR2 YFSETQ. Between the trimmed V and J ends, which lost 0 bases and 8 bases, there was a span of 15 bases. The CDR3 totals 15 residues. About this clonotype itself: Its target is not known.

This receptor was taken from a man aged 45-65 years with Graves' hyperthyroidism. V usage is TRBV5-1 and J usage is TRBJ2-1; possible D gene TRBD2, 6 bases. Sequences were obtained from blood. The CDR3 protein is CASSLVLGGIDEQFF. CDR3 in DNA: TGCGCCAGCAGCTTGGTTCTGGGAGGTATAGATGAGCAGTTCTTC.